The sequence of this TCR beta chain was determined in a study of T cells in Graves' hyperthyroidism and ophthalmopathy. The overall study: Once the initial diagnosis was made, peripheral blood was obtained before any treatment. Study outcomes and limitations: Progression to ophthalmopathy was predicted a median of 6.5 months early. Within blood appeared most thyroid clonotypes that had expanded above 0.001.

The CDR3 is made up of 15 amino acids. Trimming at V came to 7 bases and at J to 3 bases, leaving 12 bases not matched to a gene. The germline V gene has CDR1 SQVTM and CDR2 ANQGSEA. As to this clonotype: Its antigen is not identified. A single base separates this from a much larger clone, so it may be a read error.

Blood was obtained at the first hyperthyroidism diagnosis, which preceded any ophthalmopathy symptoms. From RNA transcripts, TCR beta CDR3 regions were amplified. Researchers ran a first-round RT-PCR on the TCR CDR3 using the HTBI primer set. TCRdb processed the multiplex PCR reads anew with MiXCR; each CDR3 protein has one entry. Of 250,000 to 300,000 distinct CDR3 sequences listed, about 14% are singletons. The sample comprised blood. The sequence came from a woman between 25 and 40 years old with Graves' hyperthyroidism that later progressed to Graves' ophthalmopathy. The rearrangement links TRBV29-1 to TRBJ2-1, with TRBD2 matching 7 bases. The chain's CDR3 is CSAFFREEVYNEQFF. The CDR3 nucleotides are TGCAGCGCCTTTTTTCGGGAGGAAGTCTACAATGAGCAGTTCTTC.